These 14 T cell receptor beta chains were all obtained from the same sample, sequenced in a study of response to subunit inactivated influenza vaccine. TCRdb fed the RT-PCR reads into MiXCR, producing one record per CDR3 protein. This sample carries over 450,000 distinct CDR3 sequences, 13% of them seen once, and the ten largest clones take about an eighth. This sample comprised PBMCs from blood, obtained more than 35 days after vaccination. The receptor set was obtained from a middle-aged man who received an inactivated influenza vaccine.

V is TRBV7-9 and J is TRBJ1-1, with 7 bases fitting TRBD1. V shed 0 bases and J 11 bases; nucleotides not matched to a gene: 6. This CDR3 is 13 amino acids long. Looked up from germline, CDR1 is SEHNR and CDR2 is FQNEAQ (reference sequence). CDR3 nucleotides: TGTGCCAGCAGCTTAGCGGGCAGGGGGTCGGCTTTCTTT. Encoded protein: CASSLAGRGSAFF.

The V call is TRBV7-2, the J call TRBJ2-1; a weak D match, TRBD2 (5 bases). Germline assignment: CDR1 SGHTA and CDR2 FQGNSA. The CDR3 is 12 residues long. Deletions cut 5 bases from V and 9 bases from J, with 11 bases between. The CDR3: CASSTTSIEQFF. CDR3 coding DNA: TGTGCCAGCAGCACAACTAGTATTGAGCAGTTCTTC.

This rearrangement joins TRBV5-1 to TRBJ1-3; D gene unclear. CDR1 is SGHRS, CDR2 YFSETQ, per germline. V was shortened by 0 bases and J by 0 bases, with 13 bases between the two germline ends. The CDR3 consists of 17 residues. CDR3 sequence (DNA): TGCGCCAGCAGCTTGGGGCTCAGAATAAGCTCTGGAAACACCATATATTTT. Translating it yields CASSLGLRISSGNTIYF.

This clonotype showed up just a few times. This chain uses TRBV4-3 with TRBJ2-3; 9 bases are shared with TRBD2. V lost 0 bases to trimming and J lost 4 bases; unmatched junction nucleotides: 5. CDR1 is LGHNA and CDR2 is YSLEER in the germline V gene. This CDR3 has 16 amino acids. CDR3 sequence reads: CASSQEPAGGSDTQYF. In DNA, the CDR3 is TGCGCCAGCAGCCAAGAACCAGCGGGGGGCTCAGATACGCAGTATTTT.

This chain joins TRBV4-2 and TRBJ2-3, with 8 nucleotides matching TRBD2. Unmatched junction bases numbered 9, after V lost 0 bases and J lost 1 base. Germline CDR1 is LGHNA and CDR2 is YNFKEQ. The CDR3 spans 18 residues. The CDR3, as DNA: TGTGCCAGCAGCCAAGATCCGGGGGGGCGCGGGGGCACAGATACGCAGTATTTT. Amino acids: CASSQDPGGRGGTDTQYF.

This chain uses TRBV11-2 with TRBJ2-1; TRBD2 is a possible D gene (6 bases). The CDR3 is 16 amino acids. Trimming removed 4 bases from V and 6 bases from J, with 19 bases in between. Germline CDR1 reads SGHAT; CDR2 reads FQNNGV. CDR3 nucleotides: TGTGCCAGCAGCTCCCTAGGGAGGCAGCTGAGCAATGAGCAGTTCTTC. It specifies CASSSLGRQLSNEQFF.

This chain connects TRBV6-1 to TRBJ1-6, with 8 bases aligning to TRBD1. The CDR3 contains 15 residues. Germline V CDR1 and CDR2: MNHNS, SASEGT. V was clipped by 6 bases and J by 2 bases; unmatched bases: 3. CDR3 protein: CASSSQGAYNSPLHF. CDR3 in DNA: TGTGCCAGCAGCTCACAGGGGGCCTATAATTCACCCCTCCACTTT.

This clonotype was recorded at least ten times. This rearrangement joins TRBV24-1 to TRBJ1-1; D might be TRBD1 (5 bases). The germline gives CDR1 KGHDR, CDR2 SFDVKD. V dropped 5 bases and J dropped 8 bases, with 14 bases sitting between them. The CDR3 is made up of 13 amino acids. CDR3 loop: CATSVGHRSEAFF. The CDR3 nucleotides read TGTGCCACCAGTGTAGGACACAGGAGCGAAGCTTTCTTT.

This clonotype occurred a few times. The chain uses TRBV6-1 and TRBJ1-1, with D perhaps TRBD1 (6 bases). The length of the CDR3 is 14 residues. Germline CDR1 MNHNS, CDR2 SASEGT. The V end was cut by 2 bases, the J end by 1 base, with 8 bases between. CDR3 sequence (DNA): TGTGCCAGCAGTGAATTGACAGGGAACACTGAAGCTTTCTTT. Translating it yields CASSELTGNTEAFF.

The rearrangement links TRBV20-1 to TRBJ2-1; D is unclear. The CDR3 loop spans 17 amino acids. Trimming left V 1 base short and J 0 bases short, with 16 bases between. The germline gives CDR1 DFQATT, CDR2 SNEGSKA (reference sequence). The CDR3 coding sequence is TGCAGTGCTAGAGGGGAAAGGTGGGTGAGCTCCTACAATGAGCAGTTCTTC. Translating it yields CSARGERWVSSYNEQFF.

J is TRBJ2-3 and V is TRBV20-1, with TRBD2 matching over 7 bases. The CDR3 covers 13 residues. Germline loops: CDR1 DFQATT, CDR2 SNEGSKA (reference sequence). With V trimmed by 7 bases and J by 0 bases, 4 bases remained unmatched. CDR3 residues: CSGLADSTDTQYF. Here the CDR3 DNA reads TGCAGTGGGCTAGCGGACAGCACAGATACGCAGTATTTT.

In this sample, this clonotype turned up a few times. The genes are TRBV27 and TRBJ1-6; D remains ambiguous. Trimming shortened V by 2 bases and J by 5 bases, and 7 bases separated the two germline ends. The CDR3 is 14 amino acids. CDR1 MNHEY and CDR2 SMNVEV come from the germline V gene (reference sequence). CDR3 sequence: CASSLGQDNSPLHF. Written as DNA, the CDR3 is TGTGCCAGCAGTTTAGGGCAGGATAATTCACCCCTCCACTTT.

This clonotype was counted between two and nine times. J is TRBJ2-1 and V is TRBV20-1; 7 bases fit TRBD2. The CDR3 sequence is 17 residues long. Germline lookup yields CDR1 DFQATT and CDR2 SNEGSKA (reference sequence). J lost 3 bases, V lost 0 bases, and 11 bases had no gene match. CDR3 nucleotides: TGCAGTGCTAGAGATCCCAGCGGGGTCTACTACTACAATGAGCAGTTCTTC. The encoded protein is CSARDPSGVYYYNEQFF.

This clonotype was seen a few times. The CDR3 reads CASSLTAGVDETQYF. CDR3 DNA: TGTGCCAGCAGCTTAACGGCGGGAGTTGATGAGACCCAGTACTTC. The rearrangement uses TRBV7-3 and TRBJ2-5; TRBD2 matches 7 bases. CDR1 and CDR2 from the germline V gene are SGHTA and FQGTGA. The CDR3 covers 15 residues. The trim removed 0 bases at V and 5 bases at J, leaving 6 bases unmatched.